This TCR beta chain was captured by sequencing in a study of cytotoxic CD8 clonotypes in ibrutinib-treated CLL. Measured with immunoSEQ multiplex PCR; TCRdb has only the in-frame clones, and not every one. The sample has some 92,000 clones, 60% to 80% seen once. Trimming removed 6 bases from V and 5 bases from J, with 11 bases in between. Per germline, CDR1 MNHNS and CDR2 SASEGT. The CDR3 runs 14 residues. This sample comprised PBMCs, obtained after 24 months of ibrutinib treatment. This chain links TRBV6-1 with TRBJ1-6, with unresolved D. The receptor was isolated from a human donor with chronic lymphocytic leukemia. CDR3 bases: TGTGCCAGCAGGTTATTAAGGGATAATTCACCCCTCCACTTT. Translation: CASRLLRDNSPLHF.